The 16 T cell receptor beta chains below were found in one sample sequenced in a study of shared clonotypes between healthy human individuals. Repertoires were generated with immunoSEQ multiplex PCR, while TCRdb's copy carries only in-frame clones and drops some. In the table there are 2 million to 2.5 million clones, over 85% of which are singletons. What was sequenced was naive CD4+ T cells from PBMCs. Subset given: CD45RA+ positively selected. All receptors come from a man aged 18 to 35 in good health. Some clones in this sample may be carry-over from other donors' samples.

J is TRBJ2-1 and V is TRBV10-3, with TRBD2 matching over 10 bases. The germline CDR1 and CDR2 sequences are ENHRY and SYGVKD. The V gene end was trimmed by 10 bases and the J gene end by 8 bases; junction bases not matched to a gene: 11. The CDR3 spans 14 residues. The CDR3 bases are TGTGCCACCCTCCCTAGCGGGAGTTTGGATGAGCAGTTCTTC. Encoded protein: CATLPSGSLDEQFF.

This chain joins TRBV7-2 and TRBJ2-5; TRBD1 matches at 8 bases. Germline CDR1 reads SGHTA; CDR2 reads FQGNSA. This CDR3 spans 15 amino acids. Trimming removed 2 bases from V and 5 bases from J; junction bases left unmatched: 7. The chain's CDR3 is CASSLYQGAWETQYF. In DNA, the CDR3 is TGTGCCAGCAGCTTATATCAGGGGGCTTGGGAGACCCAGTACTTC.

The count of this clone is one. The gene calls are TRBV30 and TRBJ1-5; TRBD1 aligns across 10 bases. From germline, CDR1 is GTSNPN and CDR2 SVGIG (reference sequence). The CDR3 covers 17 residues. Unmatched junction bases numbered 10, after V lost 0 bases and J lost 5 bases. CDR3 protein: CAWSVGTGAGNDQPQHF. The CDR3 DNA reads TGTGCCTGGAGTGTAGGGACAGGGGCTGGAAACGATCAGCCCCAGCATTTT.

The rearrangement joins TRBV5-6 to TRBJ1-2, with D possibly being TRBD1 (5 bases). V was trimmed by 4 bases and J by 0 bases, leaving 13 bases between them. The CDR3 is made up of 15 amino acids. The germline V gene has CDR1 SGHDT and CDR2 YYEEEE. Here the CDR3 reads CASSVLTGSNYGYTF. DNA of the CDR3: TGTGCCAGCAGCGTCTTAACAGGTTCTAACTATGGCTACACCTTC.

This chain connects TRBV5-1 to TRBJ2-5; 8 nucleotides align to TRBD2. There are 14 residues in the CDR3. The V and J ends lost 3 bases and 6 bases, in that order; junction bases with no gene match: 7. Looked up from germline, CDR1 is SGHRS and CDR2 is YFSETQ. CDR3 in amino acids: CASSSGLASQTQYF. The CDR3 DNA reads TGCGCCAGCAGCTCCGGACTAGCCTCCCAGACCCAGTACTTC.

The genes are TRBV11-2 and TRBJ1-1; D ambiguous. Per the germline V gene, CDR1 is SGHAT and CDR2 is FQNNGV. This CDR3 is built from 14 residues. With 5 bases removed from V and 5 bases from J, the gap between germline ends came to 15 bases. CDR3 residues: CASSPERPATEAFF. The CDR3 region has the DNA TGTGCCAGCAGCCCTGAACGTCCCGCGACTGAAGCTTTCTTT.

The V and J genes are TRBV6-1 and TRBJ2-7, with TRBD2 matching 8 bases. V dropped 11 bases and J dropped 5; count of bases not matched to a gene: 11. CDR3 length equals 13 residues. Germline V gene sequence: CDR1 MNHNS, CDR2 SASEGT. CDR3 nucleotide sequence: TGTGCCGTCCTCCGCCGGGGGGGCCACGAGCAGTACTTC. Its translation: CAVLRRGGHEQYF.

The rearrangement uses TRBV27 and TRBJ2-3; D is possibly TRBD1 or TRBD2 (5 bases each). The CDR3 length is 16 residues. V was clipped by 3 bases and J by 1 base, with 14 bases between them. CDR1 is MNHEY and CDR2 is SMNVEV in the germline V gene (reference sequence). The CDR3 spells CASSFVQGVGTDTQYF. The DNA of the CDR3 is TGTGCCAGCAGTTTTGTGCAGGGAGTGGGCACAGATACGCAGTATTTT.

This clone was observed once. The chain has TRBV4-1 and TRBJ1-2; 8 bases map to TRBD1. V was clipped by 4 bases and J by 4 bases; unmatched bases: 20. Germline CDR1 reads MGHRA; CDR2 reads YSYEKL. There are 19 residues in the CDR3. The CDR3 reads CASSPNLLLVGTGPYGYTF. The CDR3 nucleotides read TGCGCCAGCAGCCCGAACCTACTTTTAGTCGGGACAGGACCCTATGGCTACACCTTC.

A few counts support this clone. The V and J genes are TRBV30 and TRBJ1-5; D is undetermined. Trimming shortened V by 1 base and J by 4 bases, and 11 bases separated the two germline ends. This CDR3 region has 14 residues. Germline V lookup: CDR1 GTSNPN, CDR2 SVGIG (reference sequence). The CDR3 spells CAWSADPRNQPQHF. The CDR3 region has the DNA TGTGCCTGGAGTGCTGACCCTCGGAATCAGCCCCAGCATTTT.

V gene TRBV29-1 combines with J gene TRBJ2-1, with D perhaps matching TRBD1 (5 bases). Germline CDR1 is SQVTM and CDR2 is ANQGSEA. The CDR3 sequence is 13 residues long. Trimming removed 3 bases from V and 12 bases from J, with 18 bases in between. The CDR3 DNA follows: TGCAGCGTTGATATGGACACCAGTCAAGGGCAGTTCTTC. This translates into CSVDMDTSQGQFF.

This clone was picked up a small number of times. This rearrangement joins TRBV25-1 to TRBJ1-5; D unresolved. The germline V and J ends were trimmed by 5 bases and 9 bases, with 14 bases remaining between them. This CDR3 spans 13 amino acids. In germline, CDR1 is MGHDK, CDR2 SYGVNS. The CDR3 reads CASSYGRLGPQHF. DNA for the CDR3: TGTGCCAGCAGTTACGGGCGATTGGGGCCCCAGCATTTT. Full variable domain (missing parts from reference TRBV25-1 and TRBJ1-5): EADIYQTPRYLVIGTGKKITLECSQTMGHDKMYWYQQDPGMELHLIHYSYGVNSTEKGDLSSESTVSRIRTEHFPLTLESARPSHTSQYLCASSYGRLGPQHFGDGTRLSIL.

The genes are TRBV9 and TRBJ2-1; 11 bases agree with TRBD2. The trim removed 3 bases at V and 4 bases at J, leaving 9 bases unmatched. CDR3 length: 17 amino acids. Germline V gene lookup returns CDR1 SGDLS and CDR2 YYNGEE. The CDR3: CASSGGTSGNLYNEQFF. CDR3 bases: TGTGCCAGCAGCGGTGGGACTAGCGGAAACTTATACAATGAGCAGTTCTTC. Based on the CDR3 plus reference TRBV9 and TRBJ2-1, the full variable domain is DSGVTQTPKHLITATGQRVTLRCSPRSGDLSVYWYQQSLDQGLQFLIQYYNGEERAKGNILERFSAQQFPDLHSELNLSSLELGDSALYFCASSGGTSGNLYNEQFFGPGTRLTVL.

The rearrangement joins TRBV2 to TRBJ2-6, with 10 bases lining up with TRBD1. Looked up from germline, CDR1 is SNHLY and CDR2 is FYNNEI. The V gene end was trimmed by 4 bases and the J gene end by 0 bases; junction bases not matched to a gene: 6. This CDR3 is built from 18 residues. This CDR3 reads CASSGTGTGVSGANVLTF. DNA for the CDR3: TGTGCCAGCAGTGGAACCGGGACAGGGGTCTCTGGGGCCAACGTCCTGACTTTC.

The chain carries TRBV4-2 and TRBJ1-4; D not certain. The CDR3 has 13 amino acids. Trimming took off 4 bases at V and 7 bases at J, with 10 bases between the two ends. The germline gives CDR1 LGHNA, CDR2 YNFKEQ. The CDR3 here is CASSLLEGEKLFF. The CDR3 DNA reads as TGTGCCAGCAGCCTCCTAGAGGGTGAAAAACTGTTTTTT.

V is TRBV18 and J is TRBJ2-2; TRBD1 might be the D (6 bases). V shed 2 bases and J shed 2 bases, with 12 bases lying between them. Germline V CDR1 and CDR2: KGHSH, LQKENI. The CDR3 runs 16 residues. The CDR3 DNA follows: TGTGCCAGCTCACCAGACAGGATCTCTAACACCGGGGAGCTGTTTTTT. This codes for CASSPDRISNTGELFF.